This T cell receptor beta chain was sequenced for a study of cytomegalovirus exposure and HLA in healthy donors. Overall study context: Of approximately 400 genotyped donors, roughly 80% clustered with self-reported Caucasian donors. Whole-study findings and limits: In an earlier analysis, most TCR beta V segments were productive about 87% or about 30% of the time. A later analysis reportedly found that, within productive TCRs, an Asian-associated ancestry cluster had fewer N-insertions than the mean observed across the approximately 700 donors.

With respect to this clone: Its antigen is unknown.

Both 60 Vbeta primers and 13 Jbeta primers went into the PCR. Profiling relied on immunoSEQ multiplex PCR, and the TCRdb table lists in-frame clones only, not all of them. The sample lists roughly 150,000 clones, approximately 80% seen once, with about 2.4% in the top ten. The V gene's germline CDR1 is MGHDK and CDR2 SYGVNS. The CDR3 consists of 14 residues. V dropped 4 bases and J dropped 6; count of bases not matched to a gene: 3. Sequenced material: PBMCs. The sequence was collected from a male donor in good health and CMV-seronegative. The chain employs TRBV25-1 and TRBJ2-2, with 9 bases fitting TRBD2. The DNA for the CDR3 is TGTGCCAGCAGTGTGGGACTAGCTCCCGGGGAGCTGTTTTTT. Translating gives CASSVGLAPGELFF.